This T cell receptor (beta chain) was found in a study of blood T cell repertoires in COVID-19 (dated by TCRdb to the early 2020s). Concerning the study at large: The collaborator samples originated in the United States, Italy and Spain and spanned the acute and convalescent phases of COVID-19. Subjects who had been exposed to COVID-19, were actively infected with it, or had recovered from it provided the deeply sampled blood TCRbeta repertoires that made up the dataset. Samples were obtained from the ongoing ImmuneRACE study (first 160 participants) and from 1,200 or so subjects provided by 6 global collaborators. The sample metadata nearly always contained a de-identified subject ID, COVID-19 status, age in years and sex. The prospective study material was composed of cDNA or gDNA derived from T cells, B-cell-depleted T cells, or PBMCs. Where available, HLA class I and class II types were taken from metadata supplied by the sample provider and were not determined by assay-based typing. The repertoires were released in a freely available public database intended as a resource for research on the immune response to SARS-CoV-2. Broader findings and caveats from the paper: Clinical and demographic metadata were provided uncurated, with the amount varying by source and participant.

TCRbeta CDR3 regions were amplified from genomic DNA by means of the immunoSEQ Assay, a bias-controlled multiplex PCR. As for the authors' bioinformatics: Within the assay, amplification of reference gene primers was used to estimate how many nucleated cells each sample contained. To quantify the absolute abundance of each unique TCRbeta CDR3 rearrangement, sequence reads were collapsed and filtered. For each sample, productive Simpson clonality was calculated as the square root of Simpson's diversity index over productive rearrangements. In its TCRdb copy, this immuneACCESS table keeps in-frame sequences only and misses some clones. Where compared with another copy, unresolved V genes explain less than half of these, and the others have no known cause. V, J and clone size derive from that table, while D and trimming were established from the DNA sequence. Across this sample there are tens of thousands of clones, with around 84% seen only once. The top ten constitute less than 15% of the sample.

This clone was observed a handful of times. No cognate antigen has been identified for it. Per-nucleotide qualities are absent, and no much larger clonotype sits a single base away. Each collaborating institution followed its own protocols to collect whole blood in K2EDTA tubes. For TCRbeta analysis, collaborators shipped samples in one of three forms: frozen whole blood, isolated PBMCs, or DNA extracted from either of those sample types. The germline V gene (reference sequence) supplies CDR1 SEHNR and CDR2 FQNEAQ. The CDR3 measures 15 amino acids from cysteine to phenylalanine. Only CDR3 DNA remains: 45 bases, in frame from the first base. The junction carries 16 bases between V and J, which are trimmed by 5 bases and 2 bases respectively.

In this chain, TRBV7-9 is recombined with TRBJ2-7; confidence is insufficient to name the D gene. This receptor was taken from a human donor in a cohort sampled during active COVID-19. Sample: peripheral blood. DNA sequence: TGTGCCAGCAGCAGGGCCGGAGCTCAAACCTACGAGCAGTACTTC. Translated, this gives CASSRAGAQTYEQYF.